Following are 25 T cell receptor beta chains from one sample sequenced in a study of regulatory T cells in long-lasting Graves disease. For TCR beta, libraries came from iRepertoire HTBI primers and Arm-PCR of CDR3 regions. TCRdb called the multiplex PCR reads again in MiXCR, with one record for every CDR3 protein. This sample has roughly 400,000 distinct CDR3 sequences, with 15% found just once. Time point defined: newly diagnosed GD, antithyroid drugs for less than 3 months. The TCR library used RNA extracted from PBMCs. These data were also filed under a second study, of T cells in Graves' hyperthyroidism and ophthalmopathy.

Sample: peripheral blood mononuclear cells (PBMCs), taken at new diagnosis, from a patient treated with antithyroid drugs. These receptors all come from a middle-aged woman with Graves disease.

Details on this clonotype: A much larger clonotype is one base distant, so this may be a read error. V gene TRBV7-2 combines with J gene TRBJ1-2; tentatively, D is TRBD1 (5 bases). CDR1 is SGHTA, CDR2 FQGNSA, per germline. V was shortened by 2 bases and J by 0 bases, with 7 bases between the two germline ends. This CDR3 has 14 amino acids. The CDR3 spells CASSLRGANYGYTF. The CDR3 DNA reads TGTGCCAGCAGCTTACGGGGGGCTAACTATGGCTACACCTTC.

This clonotype was detected only once. The genes are TRBV20-1 and TRBJ2-7, with D unclear. Trimming shortened V by 0 bases and J by 2 bases, and 8 bases separated the two germline ends. In germline, CDR1 is DFQATT, CDR2 SNEGSKA (reference sequence). The CDR3 loop spans 13 amino acids. CDR3 amino acids: CSAREDGAYEQYF. In DNA, the CDR3 is TGCAGTGCTAGAGAGGACGGAGCCTACGAGCAGTACTTC.

This clonotype showed up just a few times. V usage is TRBV5-4 and J usage is TRBJ1-2; 8 nucleotides match TRBD1. The ends lost 0 bases at V and 4 bases at J; junction bases unmatched: 5. Germline V gene lookup returns CDR1 SGHNT and CDR2 YYREEE (reference sequence). The CDR3 runs to 15 residues. CDR3 sequence: CASSLGGQASYGYTF. The DNA for the CDR3 is TGTGCCAGCAGCTTGGGGGGACAGGCGTCCTATGGCTACACCTTC.

This chain uses TRBV28 with TRBJ2-3, with 7 bases that match TRBD1. The end of the DNA is better explained by TRBJ1-5, so the J call may be wrong. The CDR3 is 13 residues long. Germline loops: CDR1 MDHEN, CDR2 SYDVKM. In nucleotides, the CDR3 is TGTGCCAGCAGTTTAACAGGGACAGATACGCAGCATTTT. This sequence encodes CASSLTGTDTQHF.

In its sample, this clonotype was seen many times. CDR3: CASSLWRTGTEAFF. Written as DNA, the CDR3 is TGTGCCAGCAGTTTATGGCGGACAGGGACTGAAGCTTTCTTT. This rearrangement joins TRBV27 to TRBJ1-1; 8 bases fit TRBD1. V lost 1 base, J lost 5 bases, and 3 bases stayed unmatched. The length of the CDR3 is 14 residues. The germline V gene encodes CDR1 MNHEY and CDR2 SMNVEV (reference sequence).

The V and J genes are TRBV4-2 and TRBJ2-6; the match to TRBD2 covers 10 bases. CDR1 is LGHNA and CDR2 is YNFKEQ in the germline V gene. After removal of 5 bases from V and 2 bases from J, the junction contained 9 bases not matched to a gene. The CDR3 has 18 amino acids. The CDR3 is CASSFTLAGEAGANVLTF. CDR3 nucleotides: TGTGCCAGCAGCTTCACTCTAGCGGGAGAAGCTGGGGCCAACGTCCTGACTTTC.

This clonotype has a count of ten or more. The V call is TRBV11-3, the J call TRBJ2-5, with 11 positions matching TRBD2. V lost 2 bases, J lost 6 bases, and 5 bases stayed unmatched. The CDR3 spans 15 residues. Germline V gene data show CDR1 as SGHNT and CDR2 as YENEEA. CDR3 region: CASSLLAGGPQTQYF. The CDR3, as DNA: TGTGCCAGCAGCTTATTAGCGGGAGGGCCCCAGACCCAGTACTTC.

This clonotype was seen repeatedly, ten times or more. This chain uses TRBV12-3 or TRBV12-4 with TRBJ2-3, with 8 positions matching TRBD2. Trimming removed 6 bases from V and 5 bases from J; junction bases left unmatched: 10. The CDR3 is 15 amino acids. Here the CDR3 reads CASSPASGSKDTQYF. The CDR3 nucleotides are TGTGCCAGCAGCCCGGCTAGCGGGTCAAAAGATACGCAGTATTTT.

This clonotype came up a few times. The chain couples TRBV28 to TRBJ1-3; no clear D. The CDR3 totals 16 residues. Trimming shortened V by 3 bases and J by 1 base, and 13 bases separated the two germline ends. Germline V gene sequence: CDR1 MDHEN, CDR2 SYDVKM. The CDR3 loop is CASSLGLTDSGNTIYF. CDR3 DNA: TGTGCCAGCAGTTTGGGTCTGACGGATTCTGGAAACACCATATATTTT. Complete variable domain (other parts from reference TRBV28 and TRBJ1-3): DVKVTQSSRYLVKRTGEKVFLECVQDMDHENMFWYRQDPGLGLRLIYFSYDVKMKEKGDIPEGYSVSREKKERFSLILESASTNQTSMYLCASSLGLTDSGNTIYFGEGSWLTVV.

CDR3 sequence reads: CSARPPGTYGYTF. The CDR3 DNA reads as TGCAGTGCTAGACCTCCAGGGACCTATGGCTACACCTTC. V and J are TRBV20-1 and TRBJ1-2; weak D call: TRBD1 (5 bases). The V gene lost 2 bases and the J gene lost 4 bases, with 11 bases spanning the gap. The CDR3 consists of 13 residues. Germline CDR1 is DFQATT and CDR2 is SNEGSKA (reference sequence).

CDR3 sequence: CASSRLQGFTEAFF. The CDR3, as DNA: TGTGCCAGCTCCCGTCTACAGGGTTTCACTGAAGCTTTCTTT. The V gene is TRBV28, the J gene TRBJ1-1, with D perhaps matching TRBD1 (6 bases). The CDR3 is 14 residues long. V was clipped by 8 bases and J by 4 bases, with 17 bases between them. Germline values: CDR1 MDHEN, CDR2 SYDVKM.

This clonotype was detected many times. The chain is built from TRBV12-3 or TRBV12-4 and TRBJ2-1; D perhaps matches TRBD1 (5 bases). The CDR3 spans 13 residues. Trimming removed 8 bases at V and 3 bases at J, with 11 bases between. CDR3 nucleotides: TGTGCCAGCTCACGAGACAGCTACAATGAGCAGTTCTTC. As protein: CASSRDSYNEQFF.

Only a few counts were recorded for this clonotype. This chain uses TRBV10-3 with TRBJ2-5; D may be TRBD2 (6 bases). Looked up from germline, CDR1 is ENHRY and CDR2 is SYGVKD. V dropped 3 bases and J dropped 1 base, with 9 bases sitting between them. The CDR3 totals 14 residues. The CDR3 protein is CAISDVAAQETQYF. As DNA, the CDR3 is TGTGCCATCAGTGACGTAGCGGCCCAAGAGACCCAGTACTTC.

This clonotype was seen more than once but under ten times. The chain combines TRBV6-2 or TRBV6-3 with TRBJ1-4; 7 bases align to TRBD1. There are 14 residues in the CDR3. From germline, CDR1 is MNHEY and CDR2 SVGEGT. Trimming cost V 7 bases and J 7 bases; bases outside gene matches: 9. DNA of the CDR3: TGTGCCAGCACCCGATGGGGACAGAGTGAAAAACTGTTTTTT. The encoded protein is CASTRWGQSEKLFF.

With respect to this clonotype: At one end the junction does not follow the germline gene, possibly because of a read error. DNA of the CDR3: TGCGCCAGCGGCTTGAACAGGGATGACTACGAGCAGTACTTC. Its protein is CASGLNRDDYEQYF. The chain has TRBV5-1 and TRBJ2-7, with D perhaps matching TRBD1 (6 bases). Germline-derived CDR1 and CDR2 are SGHRS and YFSETQ. The CDR3 has 14 amino acids.

This clonotype was seen ten or more times. DNA of the CDR3: TGTGCCAGCAGGTCTACAGGGGGGTACTCCTACGAGCAGTACTTC. Its translation is CASRSTGGYSYEQYF. The V gene is TRBV28, the J gene TRBJ2-7, with TRBD1 matching over 8 bases. Trimming took 6 bases from V and 0 from J; bases not matched to a gene: 7. This CDR3 comprises 15 residues. Germline CDR1 MDHEN, CDR2 SYDVKM.

This clonotype has ten or more counts. V gene TRBV7-8 combines with J gene TRBJ2-7, with 9 bases matching TRBD2. Germline CDR1 is SGHVS and CDR2 is FQNEAQ. V lost 3 bases to trimming and J lost 1 base; unmatched junction nucleotides: 4. The CDR3 has 15 residues. The CDR3 reads CASSLGLAPSYEQYF. CDR3 coding DNA: TGTGCCAGCAGCTTGGGACTAGCTCCGTCCTACGAGCAGTACTTC.

This clonotype was found many times. The V and J genes are TRBV11-2 and TRBJ1-2, with a possible D match to TRBD1 (5 bases). The CDR3 extends over 12 amino acids. V was pared by 4 bases and J by 3 bases, with 6 bases between. From germline, CDR1 is SGHAT and CDR2 FQNNGV. CDR3: CASSSGHYGYTF. DNA for the CDR3: TGTGCCAGCAGCTCGGGACACTATGGCTACACCTTC.

This clonotype was seen a handful of times. A read error may explain this, as a much larger clone is one base away. The J gene is TRBJ2-1, the V gene TRBV20-1, with 7 positions matching TRBD2. The CDR3 covers 15 residues. CDR1 is DFQATT and CDR2 is SNEGSKA in the germline V gene (reference sequence). V was clipped by 6 bases and J by 6 bases; unmatched bases: 14. The CDR3 spells CSAILTSEIGNEQFF. The DNA for the CDR3 is TGCAGTGCCATATTAACTAGCGAGATTGGCAATGAGCAGTTCTTC.

There are many counts of this clonotype. The chain couples TRBV27 to TRBJ1-2; 7 positions agree with TRBD1. The V gene's germline CDR1 is MNHEY and CDR2 SMNVEV (reference sequence). The CDR3 extends over 16 amino acids. The J segment lost 4 bases and the V segment lost 0 bases, leaving 8 bases of the junction unmatched. The CDR3 DNA is TGTGCCAGCAGTTTATCATCCCAGGGGGACTTCTATGGCTACACCTTC. Translation: CASSLSSQGDFYGYTF.

This clonotype appeared many times. The chain links TRBV2 to TRBJ2-1, with D tentatively TRBD2 (5 bases). The ends were cut back, 5 bases at V and 6 bases at J, with 8 bases in the middle. The CDR3 runs to 12 residues. Per the germline V gene, CDR1 is SNHLY and CDR2 is FYNNEI. Here the CDR3 DNA reads TGTGCCAGCAGTAACGGGGTCAATGAGCAGTTCTTC. Residues: CASSNGVNEQFF.

This clonotype was detected ten times or more. V usage is TRBV27 and J usage is TRBJ2-7, with TRBD1 as a possible D gene (6 bases). The length of the CDR3 is 14 residues. Germline values: CDR1 MNHEY, CDR2 SMNVEV (reference sequence). V shed 8 bases and J shed 2 bases, with 16 bases lying between them. CDR3 DNA sequence: TGTGCCAGCGGCTCGGGACAAGGGCCCTACGAGCAGTACTTC. Amino acid sequence: CASGSGQGPYEQYF.

This clonotype was recorded many times. The V call is TRBV6-2 or TRBV6-3, the J call TRBJ2-7; D may correspond to TRBD1 or TRBD2 (6 bases each). Trimming left V 5 bases short and J 4 bases short, with 21 bases between. Per the germline V gene, CDR1 is MNHEY and CDR2 is SVGEGT. CDR3 length: 16 amino acids. The CDR3 spells CASSTLAQGTPYEQYF. CDR3 coding DNA: TGTGCCAGCAGTACACTGGCCCAGGGGACTCCTTACGAGCAGTACTTC.

V is TRBV2 and J is TRBJ1-5; 9 nucleotides align to TRBD1. Germline CDR1 SNHLY, CDR2 FYNNEI. There are 14 residues in the CDR3. Trimming removed 10 bases from V and 2 bases from J; junction bases left unmatched: 6. For the CDR3, the DNA is TGTGCCACGAACCGGGACAGGGGCAATCAGCCCCAGCATTTT. It translates to CATNRDRGNQPQHF.

The chain couples TRBV19 to TRBJ1-1; a weak D match, TRBD1 (5 bases). The V and J ends lost 3 bases and 0 bases respectively, with 11 bases between them. The CDR3 extends over 15 amino acids. Germline assignment: CDR1 LNHDA and CDR2 SQIVND (reference sequence). The CDR3 here is CASSIRRGMNTEAFF. CDR3 DNA: TGTGCCAGTAGTATTAGGAGGGGCATGAACACTGAAGCTTTCTTT.